This entry concerns a single TCR beta chain. Its antigen remains unidentified. Researchers made TCR cDNA using 5'RACE template switching, and this step added a universal primer site and UMIs. TCRdb ran MiXCR on the 5' RACE reads and lists one entry per CDR3 protein. This sample yields 320,000 or so distinct CDR3 sequences, of which approximately 8% are seen a single time; 15% to 20% belongs to the top ten. The data originate from a study of T cells after yellow fever vaccination. Study overall: Low-cell-number fractions were prepared with SMART-Seq v4 Ultra Low Input.

General observations from the study: The secondary response was weaker, and its peak arrived faster, on day 5 versus 15. Most primary-vaccination clones reappeared after the booster (96% CD4, roughly 88% CD8).

V shed 3 bases and J shed 5 bases, with 17 bases lying between them. The CDR3 sequence is 15 residues long. From germline, CDR1 is SGHDT and CDR2 YYEEEE. Material: PBMCs, obtained about 49 days after the first yellow fever vaccination. This chain joins TRBV5-6 and TRBJ1-2; D is possibly TRBD1 (6 bases). The TCR comes from a man aged 18-30 years who received the YFV17D yellow fever vaccine. CDR3 DNA sequence: TGTGCCAGCAGCTCGTCGGGGGGCGGCCGTTATGGCTACACCTTC. Amino acid sequence: CASSSSGGGRYGYTF.